Listed below are T cell receptor beta chains from one sample, sequenced in a study of shared clonotypes between healthy human individuals. Using immunoSEQ multiplex PCR, the repertoire was profiled, and TCRdb retains in-frame clones only, with some absent. The sample carries around 510,000 clones, about 96% recorded once. The specimen sequenced was naive CD4+ T cells sorted from blood. The receptor source for this set is a woman aged 25 to 39 in good health. Both conserved end residues are part of each CDR3. D genes are given only for firm matches. Clone sizes are given selectively: once, few, many, or a class where the clone is expanded.

abundance: NA
v_gene: TRBV6-6
j_gene: TRBJ2-7
d_gene: NA
CDR3nt: TGTGCCAGCAGTTACGGGGTCGAGCAGTACTTC
CDR3aa: CASSYGVEQYF

abundance: NA
v_gene: TRBV27
j_gene: TRBJ2-1
d_gene: NA
CDR3nt: TGTGCCAGCAGTTTCGACGCCGCGGGGCTCACCTACAATGAGCAGTTCTTC
CDR3aa: CASSFDAAGLTYNEQFF

abundance: NA
v_gene: TRBV10-3
j_gene: TRBJ2-7
d_gene: NA
CDR3nt: TGTGCCATCAGTGCGAGTTCTGCCTACGAGCAGTACTTC
CDR3aa: CAISASSAYEQYF

abundance: NA
v_gene: TRBV29-1
j_gene: TRBJ1-1
d_gene: NA
CDR3nt: TGCAGCGTTGTGTACACAGAGAACACTGAAGCTTTCTTT
CDR3aa: CSVVYTENTEAFF

abundance: NA
v_gene: TRBV9
j_gene: TRBJ2-1
d_gene: TRBD2
CDR3nt: TGTGCCAGCAGCGTAGAGGGACTAGCGGATTACAATGAGCAGTTCTTC
CDR3aa: CASSVEGLADYNEQFF

abundance: NA
v_gene: TRBV18
j_gene: TRBJ2-2
d_gene: NA
CDR3nt: TGTGCCAGCTCAATTGGTCTGGGCAGGACCGGGGAGCTGTTTTTT
CDR3aa: CASSIGLGRTGELFF

abundance: NA
v_gene: TRBV4-1
j_gene: TRBJ2-7
d_gene: NA
CDR3nt: TGCGCCAGCAGCCAAGGACGGGATTTGTACGAGCAGTACTTC
CDR3aa: CASSQGRDLYEQYF

abundance: NA
v_gene: TRBV4-1
j_gene: TRBJ2-3
d_gene: TRBD1
CDR3nt: TGCGCCAGCAGCACCACAGGGGCTTTGGATACGCAGTATTTT
CDR3aa: CASSTTGALDTQYF

abundance: once
v_gene: TRBV5-1
j_gene: TRBJ2-4
d_gene: NA
CDR3nt: TGCGCCAGCAGCTTGGTCCACGGAAGAGGGGCGGTTCAGTACTTC
CDR3aa: CASSLVHGRGAVQYF

abundance: NA
v_gene: TRBV2
j_gene: TRBJ2-7
d_gene: TRBD1
CDR3nt: TGTGCCAGCAGTGTGGGGGCAGGGGGCTACGAGCAGTACTTC
CDR3aa: CASSVGAGGYEQYF

abundance: NA
v_gene: TRBV28
j_gene: TRBJ1-1
d_gene: NA
CDR3nt: TGTGCCAGCAGTTTGGACGGGGGCACTGAAGCTTTCTTT
CDR3aa: CASSLDGGTEAFF

abundance: NA
v_gene: TRBV6-5
j_gene: TRBJ2-7
d_gene: TRBD1
CDR3nt: TGTGCCAGCACTCCAACCGGGACAGCCCCATACGAGCAGTACTTC
CDR3aa: CASTPTGTAPYEQYF

abundance: NA
v_gene: TRBV6-5
j_gene: TRBJ2-3
d_gene: TRBD2
CDR3nt: TGTGCCACCTGGGGGACTAGCGGAAGCACAGATACGCAGTATTTT
CDR3aa: CATWGTSGSTDTQYF

abundance: once
v_gene: TRBV4-1
j_gene: TRBJ2-7
d_gene: NA
CDR3nt: TGCGCCAGCAGCCAAGATTCGAGGGGATACGAGCAGTACTTC
CDR3aa: CASSQDSRGYEQYF

abundance: NA
v_gene: TRBV5-4
j_gene: TRBJ2-7
d_gene: TRBD2
CDR3nt: TGTGCCAGCAGCTCCCCTAGCGGGAACGAGCAGTACTTC
CDR3aa: CASSSPSGNEQYF

abundance: NA
v_gene: TRBV5-4
j_gene: TRBJ2-7
d_gene: TRBD2
CDR3nt: TGTGCCAGCAGCCGGGGACTAGCGGGCTACGAGCAGTACTTC
CDR3aa: CASSRGLAGYEQYF

abundance: NA
v_gene: TRBV28
j_gene: TRBJ1-1
d_gene: NA
CDR3nt: TGTGCCAGCAGGGGGCGGGGGATGAACACTGAAGCTTTCTTT
CDR3aa: CASRGRGMNTEAFF

abundance: once
v_gene: TRBV28
j_gene: TRBJ2-7
d_gene: NA
CDR3nt: TGTGCCAGCAGTTCCGCAGGGTACGAGCAGTACTTC
CDR3aa: CASSSAGYEQYF

abundance: NA
v_gene: TRBV6-1
j_gene: TRBJ1-4
d_gene: TRBD1
CDR3nt: TGTGCCAGCAGGAGACAGGGCCAGAGTAATGAAAAACTGTTTTTT
CDR3aa: CASRRQGQSNEKLFF

abundance: NA
v_gene: TRBV5-1
j_gene: TRBJ1-1
d_gene: NA
CDR3nt: TGCGCCAGCAGCTTGGAGGCGGACGCTTTCTTT
CDR3aa: CASSLEADAFF

abundance: NA
v_gene: TRBV5-4
j_gene: TRBJ2-2
d_gene: NA
CDR3nt: TGTGCCAGCAGCCAGGACGTCGCGCGGGCCCACACCGGGGAGCTGTTTTTT
CDR3aa: CASSQDVARAHTGELFF

abundance: once
v_gene: TRBV6-4
j_gene: TRBJ2-5
d_gene: TRBD2
CDR3nt: TGTGCCAGGGTACTAGCGGGAAAAGAGACCCAGTACTTC
CDR3aa: CARVLAGKETQYF

abundance: NA
v_gene: TRBV28
j_gene: TRBJ2-7
d_gene: TRBD1
CDR3nt: TGTGCCAGCAGTTCCTGGGACAGGCTCTCCTACGAGCAGTACTTC
CDR3aa: CASSSWDRLSYEQYF

abundance: NA
v_gene: TRBV4-2
j_gene: TRBJ2-3
d_gene: NA
CDR3nt: TGTGCCAGCAGCCAAGGGGGTCCACCCGGCACAGATACGCAGTATTTT
CDR3aa: CASSQGGPPGTDTQYF

abundance: NA
v_gene: TRBV5-1
j_gene: TRBJ2-5
d_gene: TRBD1
CDR3nt: TGCGCCAGCAGCTTGGGGGTGGACAGGGAAGAGACCCAGTACTTC
CDR3aa: CASSLGVDREETQYF

abundance: NA
v_gene: TRBV5-1
j_gene: TRBJ2-5
d_gene: NA
CDR3nt: TGCGCCAGCAGCTTGGCCATTCCGTCAGGGACGCAAGGGACCCAGTACTTC
CDR3aa: CASSLAIPSGTQGTQYF

abundance: NA
v_gene: TRBV19
j_gene: TRBJ2-5
d_gene: NA
CDR3nt: TGTGCCAGTAGTCTAGTCGGCGAGACCCAGTACTTC
CDR3aa: CASSLVGETQYF

abundance: NA
v_gene: TRBV11-3
j_gene: TRBJ2-1
d_gene: TRBD2
CDR3nt: TGTGCCAGCAGCTTAGATAAGCGGGAGTTCAACAATGAGCAGTTCTTC
CDR3aa: CASSLDKREFNNEQFF